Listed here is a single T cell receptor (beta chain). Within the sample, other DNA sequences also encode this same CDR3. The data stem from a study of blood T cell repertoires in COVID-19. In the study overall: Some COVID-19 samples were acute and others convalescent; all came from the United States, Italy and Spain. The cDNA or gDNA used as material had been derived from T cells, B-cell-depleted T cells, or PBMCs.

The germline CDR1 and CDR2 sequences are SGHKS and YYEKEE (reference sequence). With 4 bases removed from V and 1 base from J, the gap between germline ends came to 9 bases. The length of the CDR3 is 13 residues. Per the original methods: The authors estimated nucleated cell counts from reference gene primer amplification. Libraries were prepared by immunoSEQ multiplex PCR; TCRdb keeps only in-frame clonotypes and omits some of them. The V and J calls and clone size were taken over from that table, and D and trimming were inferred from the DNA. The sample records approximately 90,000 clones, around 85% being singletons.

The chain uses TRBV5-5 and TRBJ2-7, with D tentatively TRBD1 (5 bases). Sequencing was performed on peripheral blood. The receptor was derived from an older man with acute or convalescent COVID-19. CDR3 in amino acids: CASSPDSSYEQYF. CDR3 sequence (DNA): TGTGCCAGCAGCCCCGACAGTTCCTACGAGCAGTACTTC.